The 30 T cell receptor beta chains reported below all come from one sample, sequenced in a study of T cell clones after liver transplantation (dated by TCRdb to about 2019). The library was built by means of the immunoSEQ multiplex PCR assay. Not all clones reach the TCRdb copy of this immuneACCESS table, which keeps in-frame sequences only. Checked studies attribute under half of the gap to unresolved V genes and leave the rest unexplained. This sample gives about 76,000 clones in total; 83% of them show up just once. The ten most abundant clones make up about 2.8% of the sample. The specimen was CD4+ T cells from blood, collected at the 22-month timepoint. These receptors were collected from a human patient who received a liver transplant. Some T cells present after a transplant may be cells of the graft donor.

This CDR3 is CASSLRPSGSSEQYF. As DNA, the CDR3 is TGTGCCAGCAGTTTAAGGCCTAGCGGGAGTAGCGAGCAGTACTTC. The V and J genes are TRBV27 and TRBJ2-7, with 10 bases lining up with TRBD2. Trimming at V came to 2 bases and at J to 6 bases, leaving 7 bases not matched to a gene. This CDR3 has 15 amino acids. Germline V gene lookup returns CDR1 MNHEY and CDR2 SMNVEV (reference sequence).

This rearrangement joins TRBV19 to TRBJ2-7; TRBD2 matches 10 bases. The CDR3 covers 14 residues. Germline loops: CDR1 LNHDA, CDR2 SQIVND (reference sequence). J gave up 1 base and V 4 bases, and 1 base lay outside the gene matches. CDR3 amino acids: CASSKTSGSYEQYF. The CDR3 DNA reads TGTGCCAGTAGTAAGACTAGCGGGTCCTACGAGCAGTACTTC. The whole variable domain, filled in from reference TRBV19 and TRBJ2-7, reads DGGITQSPKYLFRKEGQNVTLSCEQNLNHDAMYWYRQDPGQGLRLIYYSQIVNDFQKGDIAEGYSVSREKKESFPLTVTSAQKNPTAFYLCASSKTSGSYEQYFGPGTRLTVT.

About this clone: Other DNA sequences in the sample encode the same CDR3. The gene calls are TRBV4-3 and TRBJ2-7; D may match TRBD1 or TRBD2 (7 bases each). The germline V gene encodes CDR1 LGHNA and CDR2 YSLEER. There are 14 residues in the CDR3. V was clipped by 1 base and J by 5 bases, with 12 bases between them. The CDR3 region has the DNA TGCGCCAGCAGCCAAGGACAGGGAGGGGACGAGCAGTACTTC. Its protein is CASSQGQGGDEQYF.

Worth noting for this clone: The identical CDR3 is also encoded by other nucleotide sequences in the sample. The chain couples TRBV11-2 to TRBJ2-7, with D possibly matching TRBD2 (5 bases). Trimming pared 8 bases from V and 2 bases from J, leaving 10 bases between. Germline assignment: CDR1 SGHAT and CDR2 FQNNGV. The CDR3 is 12 amino acids. The CDR3 nucleotides read TGTGCCAGCTCTCGGGGTCCCTACGAGCAGTACTTC. Its translation is CASSRGPYEQYF.

The chain recombines TRBV9 with TRBJ2-1; no clear D. The length of the CDR3 is 14 residues. V lost 0 bases and J 4 bases, leaving 8 bases between the germline ends. Looked up from germline, CDR1 is SGDLS and CDR2 is YYNGEE. In DNA form, the CDR3 reads TGTGCCAGCAGCGTAGCGAGCAAGTACAATGAGCAGTTCTTC. Translated, it gives CASSVASKYNEQFF.

This chain links TRBV5-1 with TRBJ2-5; a weak D match, TRBD2 (6 bases). The V end lost 5 bases, the J end lost 4 bases, and 21 bases lay between the germline ends. Germline V CDR1 and CDR2: SGHRS, YFSETQ. The CDR3 runs to 16 residues. The CDR3 region is CASRRDAGTLGETQYF. The CDR3 bases are TGCGCCAGCAGGCGGGATGCCGGGACTTTAGGAGAGACCCAGTACTTC.

This chain connects TRBV27 to TRBJ1-3; D perhaps matches TRBD1 (6 bases). The CDR3 has 14 amino acids. V dropped 6 bases and J dropped 2 bases, with 11 bases sitting between them. In germline, CDR1 is MNHEY, CDR2 SMNVEV (reference sequence). The CDR3 here is CASSRGGPGNTIYF. For the CDR3, the DNA is TGTGCCAGCAGCCGGGGGGGCCCTGGAAACACCATATATTTT.

The chain employs TRBV5-1 and TRBJ2-2, with D perhaps TRBD1 or TRBD2 (5 bases each). The CDR3 has 13 residues. Trimming removed 2 bases from V and 5 bases from J, with 7 bases in between. In germline, CDR1 is SGHRS, CDR2 YFSETQ. CDR3 sequence (DNA): TGCGCCAGCAGCTTCGAGGGGACCGGGGAGCTGTTTTTT. Its protein is CASSFEGTGELFF.

The chain couples TRBV4-3 to TRBJ2-1; 12 bases align to TRBD2. Losses at the gene ends were 4 bases for V and 9 bases for J; bases not matched to a gene: 10. Germline-derived CDR1 and CDR2 are LGHNA and YSLEER. This CDR3 is 16 amino acids long. CDR3 protein: CASSPATSGRVSEQFF. In nucleotides, the CDR3 is TGCGCCAGCAGCCCCGCGACTAGCGGGAGAGTTAGTGAGCAGTTCTTC.

V gene TRBV7-9 combines with J gene TRBJ2-3; 12 bases fit TRBD2. Per germline, CDR1 SEHNR and CDR2 FQNEAQ (reference sequence). Trimming removed 2 bases from V and 4 bases from J; junction bases left unmatched: 4. This CDR3 has 16 residues. The chain's CDR3 is CASSLPSGGAADTQYF. The CDR3 DNA follows: TGTGCCAGCAGCTTACCTAGCGGGGGGGCGGCAGATACGCAGTATTTT.

The CDR3 here is CASSEAIRTEAFF. For the CDR3, the DNA is TGTGCCAGCAGTGAAGCGATCAGAACTGAAGCTTTCTTT. The chain recombines TRBV6-1 with TRBJ1-1; D remains ambiguous. The ends were cut back, 0 bases at V and 5 bases at J, with 7 bases in the middle. Germline CDR1 MNHNS, CDR2 SASEGT. This CDR3 is 13 amino acids long.

Here the CDR3 reads CASSRGDTGELFF. The CDR3 region has the DNA TGTGCCAGCAGTCGGGGTGATACCGGGGAGCTGTTTTTT. The chain has TRBV6-4 and TRBJ2-2, with D maybe TRBD2 (5 bases). This CDR3 comprises 13 residues. Trimming removed 5 bases at V and 5 bases at J, with 9 bases between. Looked up from germline, CDR1 is MRHNA and CDR2 is SNTAGT.

This clone was detected once. The chain uses TRBV4-1 and TRBJ2-5, with D maybe TRBD1 (6 bases). Per the germline V gene, CDR1 is MGHRA and CDR2 is YSYEKL. This CDR3 is built from 14 residues. V was clipped by 4 bases and J by 1 base, with 10 bases between them. Here the CDR3 reads CASSLTGVQETQYF. The CDR3 bases are TGCGCCAGCAGCCTGACAGGAGTCCAAGAGACCCAGTACTTC.

Concerning this clone itself: The junction and the germline gene differ at one end; a read error may be behind it. The same CDR3 arises from other DNA sequences in this sample as well. The chain employs TRBV7-6 and TRBJ2-7; 7 bases match TRBD2. This CDR3 is 16 amino acids long. Germline V CDR1 and CDR2: SGHVS, FNYEAQ. CDR3 coding DNA: TGTGCTAGCAGCTTAGAGGCGGCGGGGGAAACCTACGAGCAGTACTTC. It translates to CASSLEAAGETYEQYF. The variable domain in full, with the rest retrieved from reference TRBV7-6 and TRBJ2-7, is GAGVSQSPRYKVTKRGQDVALRCDPISGHVSLYWYRQALGQGPEFLTYFNYEAQQDKSGLPNDRFSAERPEGSISTLTIQRTEQRDSAMYRCASSLEAAGETYEQYFGPGTRLTVT.

The chain is built from TRBV19 and TRBJ2-1; 14 bases agree with TRBD2. Germline V gives CDR1 LNHDA, CDR2 SQIVND (reference sequence). The CDR3 covers 16 residues. The V and J ends lost 3 bases and 8 bases, in that order; junction bases with no gene match: 6. The CDR3 nucleotides are TGTGCCAGTAGTATCAGACTAGCGGGAGGGGTGGATGAGCAGTTCTTC. It encodes CASSIRLAGGVDEQFF.

The chain has TRBV7-9 and TRBJ2-3; TRBD2 agrees at 9 bases. The CDR3 length is 12 residues. V lost 6 bases to trimming and J lost 9 bases; unmatched junction nucleotides: 4. Per germline, CDR1 SEHNR and CDR2 FQNEAQ (reference sequence). The CDR3 nucleotides read TGTGCCAGCAGTCAAAGCGGGGGGACGCAGTATTTT. It is translated as CASSQSGGTQYF.

V and J are TRBV2 and TRBJ1-6; D gene ambiguous. Trimming removed 8 bases at V and 7 bases at J, with 21 bases between. The CDR3 totals 16 residues. The germline CDR1 and CDR2 sequences are SNHLY and FYNNEI. As DNA, the CDR3 is TGTGCCAGCCTCGCGGGCGGCGGGCCCTTCAATTCACCCCTCCACTTT. Its translation is CASLAGGGPFNSPLHF. The full variable domain, completed using reference TRBV2 and TRBJ1-6, is EPEVTQTPSHQVTQMGQEVILRCVPISNHLYFYWYRQILGQKVEFLVSFYNNEISEKSEIFDDQFSVERPDGSNFTLKIRSTKLEDSAMYFCASLAGGGPFNSPLHFGNGTRLTVT.

This chain uses TRBV18 with TRBJ2-7; 9 positions agree with TRBD2. The V segment lost 3 bases and the J segment 6 bases; nucleotides outside the gene matches: 6. Germline V gene sequence: CDR1 KGHSH, CDR2 LQKENI. The CDR3 extends over 14 amino acids. In DNA, the CDR3 is TGTGCCAGCTCACCGCAGCGGGAGGCCGCCGAGCAGTACTTC. It encodes CASSPQREAAEQYF.

The rearrangement joins TRBV2 to TRBJ2-7; TRBD2 matches 12 bases. Per the germline V gene, CDR1 is SNHLY and CDR2 is FYNNEI. V gave up 6 bases and J gave up 8 bases; unmatched junction bases: 14. The CDR3 contains 16 residues. CDR3 region: CASRLRTSGEFLKQYF. The CDR3 coding sequence is TGTGCCAGCAGACTCCGGACTAGCGGGGAATTCTTGAAGCAGTACTTC.

The gene calls are TRBV9 and TRBJ2-3; 8 nucleotides line up with TRBD2. The ends lost 2 bases at V and 3 bases at J; junction bases unmatched: 5. This CDR3 contains 15 residues. The germline CDR1 and CDR2 sequences are SGDLS and YYNGEE. CDR3: CASSVGLELTDTQYF. CDR3 DNA: TGTGCCAGCAGCGTGGGACTAGAATTGACAGATACGCAGTATTTT.

CDR3 nucleotide sequence: TGTGCCAGCAGTTCAACCCGGACAGGGGAGTACTATGGCTACACCTTC. This codes for CASSSTRTGEYYGYTF. The chain combines TRBV6-6 with TRBJ1-2; 9 bases are a match to TRBD1. The CDR3 is 16 amino acids. V gave up 4 bases and J gave up 3 bases; unmatched junction bases: 9. Germline V CDR1 and CDR2: MNHNY, SVGAGI (reference sequence).

The V gene is TRBV5-1, the J gene TRBJ1-3; possibly TRBD1 for D (5 bases). Trimming removed 0 bases at V and 0 bases at J, with 13 bases between. Per the germline V gene, CDR1 is SGHRS and CDR2 is YFSETQ. The CDR3 totals 17 residues. The CDR3 DNA sequence: TGCGCCAGCAGCTTGGAGGGCAGGGCTTCCTCTGGAAACACCATATATTTT. Translated, it gives CASSLEGRASSGNTIYF.

The chain is built from TRBV6-1 and TRBJ2-4, with D possibly matching TRBD2 (6 bases). The germline gives CDR1 MNHNS, CDR2 SASEGT. This CDR3 comprises 15 residues. V lost 6 bases, J lost 11 bases, and 23 bases lay in between. The CDR3 DNA sequence: TGTGCCAGCAGGGGTTGGGGTGGAGGGGAGTGGGTTCAGTACTTC. It yields the protein CASRGWGGGEWVQYF.

This sequence joins TRBV7-9 and TRBJ2-3; D uncertain. V gave up 0 bases and J gave up 4 bases, with 2 bases separating them. The CDR3 spans 12 residues. The V gene's germline CDR1 is SEHNR and CDR2 FQNEAQ (reference sequence). CDR3 sequence: CASSLAADTQYF. The CDR3 DNA reads TGTGCCAGCAGCTTAGCGGCAGATACGCAGTATTTT. The complete variable domain, with remaining parts taken from reference TRBV7-9 and TRBJ2-3, reads DTGVSQNPRHKITKRGQNVTFRCDPISEHNRLYWYRQTLGQGPEFLTYFQNEAQLEKSRLLSDRFSAERPKGSFSTLEIQRTEQGDSAMYLCASSLAADTQYFGPGTRLTVL.

This clone was observed a single time. CDR3 DNA sequence: TGTGCCAGCAGTGAAGGGGATCGGCGGTTCTTC. Translating it yields CASSEGDRRFF. The chain is built from TRBV6-1 and TRBJ2-1; D is unresolved. V lost 1 base and J 15 bases, leaving 10 bases between the germline ends. CDR1 is MNHNS, CDR2 SASEGT, per germline. This CDR3 comprises 11 residues.

The chain links TRBV5-3 to TRBJ2-5, with D hard to call. TRBV5-3 is an ORF, and what it does is uncertain. V dropped 2 bases and J dropped 1 base, with 3 bases sitting between them. The CDR3 is 12 amino acids. CDR3: CARSFGQETQYF. CDR3 coding DNA: TGTGCCAGAAGCTTTGGCCAAGAGACCCAGTACTTC.

Concerning this clone itself: An end of the junction does not agree with germline; a read error may underlie this. The chain carries TRBV19 and TRBJ2-1; TRBD2 aligns across 8 bases. The length of the CDR3 is 13 residues. Germline V gene data show CDR1 as LNHDA and CDR2 as SQIVND (reference sequence). The CDR3 region is CASSIRAGGGPLF. For the CDR3, the DNA is TGTGCCAGTAGTATACGGGCGGGGGGCGGTCCCCTCTTC.

The chain combines TRBV9 with TRBJ1-2; 8 positions match TRBD1. Germline V gene data show CDR1 as SGDLS and CDR2 as YYNGEE. The V and J ends lost 4 bases and 5 bases, in that order; junction bases with no gene match: 4. The CDR3 contains 13 residues. DNA for the CDR3: TGTGCCAGCAGCCTACAGGGGGGGTATGGCTACACCTTC. This translates into CASSLQGGYGYTF.

The V and J genes are TRBV10-2 and TRBJ2-1; D is undetermined. Looked up from germline, CDR1 is WSHSY and CDR2 is SAAADI. With 3 bases removed from V and 0 bases from J, the gap between germline ends came to 15 bases. The CDR3 consists of 17 residues. The CDR3 DNA reads as TGCGCCAGCAGTGAAGTCCTGAGAGGAAGCTCCTACAATGAGCAGTTCTTC. This gives the protein CASSEVLRGSSYNEQFF.

The chain carries TRBV27 and TRBJ2-1; D call uncertain. The V gene lost 1 base and the J gene lost 5 bases, with 6 bases spanning the gap. CDR1 MNHEY and CDR2 SMNVEV come from the germline V gene (reference sequence). The CDR3 consists of 13 residues. The CDR3 DNA is TGTGCCAGCAGTTTATTACCGGACAATGAGCAGTTCTTC. This sequence encodes CASSLLPDNEQFF.